This TCR beta chain was sequenced for a study of OX40 agonist ivuxolimab in advanced cancers. Study summary: Patients were around 83% male with ages about 20 to 79, mean around 61.

This clone was found a few times. Deletions cut 0 bases from V and 4 bases from J, with 12 bases between. CDR1 GTSNPN and CDR2 SVGIG come from the germline V gene (reference sequence). There are 14 residues in the CDR3. The method was immunoSEQ multiplex PCR; TCRdb's version includes in-frame clones alone and lacks a portion of them. The table has roughly 20,000 clones, 83% seen once. The starting material was CD4+ or CD8+ T cells sorted from blood, obtained in a trial of the OX40 agonist ivuxolimab. The J gene is TRBJ1-2, the V gene TRBV30; D gene ambiguous. The TCR originated in an adult with an advanced solid tumor such as melanoma, head and neck, liver or kidney cancer. CDR3 sequence reads: CAWSVIPGSYGYTF. CDR3 bases: TGTGCCTGGAGTGTAATCCCGGGTTCCTATGGCTACACCTTC.